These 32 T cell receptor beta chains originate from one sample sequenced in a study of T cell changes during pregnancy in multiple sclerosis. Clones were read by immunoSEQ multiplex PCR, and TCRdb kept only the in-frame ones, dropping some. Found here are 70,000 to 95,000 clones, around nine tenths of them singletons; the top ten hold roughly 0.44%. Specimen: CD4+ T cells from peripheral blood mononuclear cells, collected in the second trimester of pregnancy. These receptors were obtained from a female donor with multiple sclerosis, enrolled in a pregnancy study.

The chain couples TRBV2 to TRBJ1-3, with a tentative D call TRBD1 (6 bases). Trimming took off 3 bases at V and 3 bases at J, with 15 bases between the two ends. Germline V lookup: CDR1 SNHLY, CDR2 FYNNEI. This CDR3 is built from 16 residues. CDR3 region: CASSENRVSFGNTIYF. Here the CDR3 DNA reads TGTGCCAGCAGTGAGAACAGGGTTTCGTTTGGAAACACCATATATTTT.

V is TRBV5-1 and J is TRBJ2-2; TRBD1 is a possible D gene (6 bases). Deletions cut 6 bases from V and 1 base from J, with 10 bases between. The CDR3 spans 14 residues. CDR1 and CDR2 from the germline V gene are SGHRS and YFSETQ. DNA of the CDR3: TGCGCCAGCACGACAGGACTGAACACCGGGGAGCTGTTTTTT. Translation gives CASTTGLNTGELFF.

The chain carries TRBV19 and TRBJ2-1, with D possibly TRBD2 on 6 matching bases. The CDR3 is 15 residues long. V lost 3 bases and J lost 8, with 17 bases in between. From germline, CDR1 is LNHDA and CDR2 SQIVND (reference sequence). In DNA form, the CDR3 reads TGTGCCAGTAGTATTCTCGTACTAGCCGTCGATGAGCAGTTCTTC. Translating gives CASSILVLAVDEQFF.

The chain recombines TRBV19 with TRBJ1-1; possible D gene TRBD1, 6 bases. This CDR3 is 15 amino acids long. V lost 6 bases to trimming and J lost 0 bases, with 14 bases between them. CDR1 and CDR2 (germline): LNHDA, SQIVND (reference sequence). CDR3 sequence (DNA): TGTGCCAGTAGCACACCACAGGGCTTGAACACTGAAGCTTTCTTT. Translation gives CASSTPQGLNTEAFF.

The CDR3 here is CASSQLGQGKNSPLHF. In nucleotides, the CDR3 is TGTGCCAGCTCACAGTTGGGACAGGGGAAAAATTCACCCCTCCACTTT. The genes are TRBV18 and TRBJ1-6; TRBD1 matches 10 bases. Trimming took 4 bases from V and 7 from J; bases not matched to a gene: 7. Germline V gives CDR1 KGHSH, CDR2 LQKENI. This CDR3 region has 16 residues.

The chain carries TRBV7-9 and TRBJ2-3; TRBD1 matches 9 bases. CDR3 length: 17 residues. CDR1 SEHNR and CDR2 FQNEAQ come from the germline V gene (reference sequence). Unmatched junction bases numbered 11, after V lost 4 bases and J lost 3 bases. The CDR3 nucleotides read TGTGCCAGCAGCTCTTGGTTAGGGACAGGGACAACAGATACGCAGTATTTT. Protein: CASSSWLGTGTTDTQYF.

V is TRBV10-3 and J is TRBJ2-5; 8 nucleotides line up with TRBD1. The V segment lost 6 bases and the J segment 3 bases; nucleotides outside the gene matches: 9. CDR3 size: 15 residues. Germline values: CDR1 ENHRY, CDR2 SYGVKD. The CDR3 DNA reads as TGTGCCATCAGAGAATCAGGGGGCGCAAAAGAGACCCAGTACTTC. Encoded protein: CAIRESGGAKETQYF.

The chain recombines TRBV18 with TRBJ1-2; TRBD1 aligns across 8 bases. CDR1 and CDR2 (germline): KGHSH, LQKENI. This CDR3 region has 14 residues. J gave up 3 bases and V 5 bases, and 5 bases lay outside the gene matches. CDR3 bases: TGTGCCAGCTCAACCAAGACAGGGGACTATGGCTACACCTTC. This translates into CASSTKTGDYGYTF.

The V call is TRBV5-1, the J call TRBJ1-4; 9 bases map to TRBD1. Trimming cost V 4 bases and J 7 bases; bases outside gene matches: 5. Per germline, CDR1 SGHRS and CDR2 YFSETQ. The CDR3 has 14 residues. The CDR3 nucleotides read TGCGCCAGCAGCGAGGGACAGGGAATTGAAAAACTGTTTTTT. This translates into CASSEGQGIEKLFF.

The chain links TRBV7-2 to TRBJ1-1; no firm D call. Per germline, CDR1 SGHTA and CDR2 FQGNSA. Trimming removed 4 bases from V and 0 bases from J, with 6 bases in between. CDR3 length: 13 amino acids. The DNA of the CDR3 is TGTGCCAGCAGCTCCGCGGTGAACACTGAAGCTTTCTTT. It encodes CASSSAVNTEAFF.

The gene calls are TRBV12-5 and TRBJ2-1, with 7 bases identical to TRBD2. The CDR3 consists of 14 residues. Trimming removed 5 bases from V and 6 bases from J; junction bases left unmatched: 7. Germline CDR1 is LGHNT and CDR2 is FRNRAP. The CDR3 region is CASGPGLSVNEQFF. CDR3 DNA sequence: TGTGCTAGTGGTCCGGGACTATCCGTCAATGAGCAGTTCTTC.

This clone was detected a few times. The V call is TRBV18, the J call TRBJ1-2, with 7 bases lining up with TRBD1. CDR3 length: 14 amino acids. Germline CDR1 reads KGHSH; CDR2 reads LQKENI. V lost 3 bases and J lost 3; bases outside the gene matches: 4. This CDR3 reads CASSPGQAYYGYTF. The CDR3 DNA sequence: TGTGCCAGCTCACCCGGACAGGCTTACTATGGCTACACCTTC.

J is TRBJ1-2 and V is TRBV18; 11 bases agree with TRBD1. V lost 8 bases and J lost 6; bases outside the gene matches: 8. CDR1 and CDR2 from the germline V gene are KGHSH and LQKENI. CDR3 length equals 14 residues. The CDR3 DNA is TGTGCCAGCGCCCGGACAGGGGGCAAGGATGGCTACACCTTC. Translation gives CASARTGGKDGYTF.

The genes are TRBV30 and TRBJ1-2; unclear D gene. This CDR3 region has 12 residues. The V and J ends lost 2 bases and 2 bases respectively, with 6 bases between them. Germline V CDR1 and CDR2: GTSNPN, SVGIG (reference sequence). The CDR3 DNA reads TGTGCCTGGAGTTCAGGAAACTATGGCTACACCTTC. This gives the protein CAWSSGNYGYTF.

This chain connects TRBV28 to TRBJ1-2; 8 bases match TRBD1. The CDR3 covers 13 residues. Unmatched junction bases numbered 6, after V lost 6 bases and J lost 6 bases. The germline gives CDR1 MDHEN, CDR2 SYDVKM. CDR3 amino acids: CASRSQGEDGYTF. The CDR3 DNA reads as TGTGCCAGCAGATCACAGGGGGAAGATGGCTACACCTTC.

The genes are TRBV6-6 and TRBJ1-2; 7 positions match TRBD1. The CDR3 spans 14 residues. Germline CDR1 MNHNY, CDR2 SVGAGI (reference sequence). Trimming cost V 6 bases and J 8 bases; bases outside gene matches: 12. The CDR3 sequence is CASSSQQGTTGYTF. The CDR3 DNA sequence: TGTGCCAGCAGCTCACAACAGGGGACGACGGGCTACACCTTC.

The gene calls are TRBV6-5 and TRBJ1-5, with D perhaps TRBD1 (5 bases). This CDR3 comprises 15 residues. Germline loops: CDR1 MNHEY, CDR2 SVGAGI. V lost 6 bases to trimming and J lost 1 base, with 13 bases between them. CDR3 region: CASRVGRASNQPQHF. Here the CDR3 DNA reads TGTGCCAGCAGGGTGGGCAGGGCGAGCAATCAGCCCCAGCATTTT.

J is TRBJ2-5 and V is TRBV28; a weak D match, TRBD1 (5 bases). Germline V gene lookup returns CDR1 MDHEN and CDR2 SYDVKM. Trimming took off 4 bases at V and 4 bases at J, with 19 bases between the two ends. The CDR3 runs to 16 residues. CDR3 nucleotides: TGTGCCAGCAGTTCGCTGGCCCACCTAGGGGCAGAGACCCAGTACTTC. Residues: CASSSLAHLGAETQYF.

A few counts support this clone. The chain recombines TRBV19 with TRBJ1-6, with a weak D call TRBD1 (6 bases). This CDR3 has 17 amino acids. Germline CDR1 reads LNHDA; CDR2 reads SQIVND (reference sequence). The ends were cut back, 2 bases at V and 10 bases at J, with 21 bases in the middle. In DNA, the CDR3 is TGTGCCAGTAGTATACCTACTGCCTCAGGGGTACGGTCACCCCTCCACTTT. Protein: CASSIPTASGVRSPLHF.

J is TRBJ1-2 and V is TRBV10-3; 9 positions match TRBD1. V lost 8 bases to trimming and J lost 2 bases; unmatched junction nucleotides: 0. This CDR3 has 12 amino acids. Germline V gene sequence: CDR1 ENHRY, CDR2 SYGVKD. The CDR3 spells CAIGQGNYGYTF. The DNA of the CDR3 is TGTGCCATCGGACAGGGGAACTATGGCTACACCTTC.

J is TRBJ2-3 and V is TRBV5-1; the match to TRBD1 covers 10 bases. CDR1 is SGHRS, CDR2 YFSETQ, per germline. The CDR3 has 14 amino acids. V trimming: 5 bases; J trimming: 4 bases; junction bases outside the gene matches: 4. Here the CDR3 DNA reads TGCGCCAGCAGATATGGGACAGGGGCAGATACGCAGTATTTT. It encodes CASRYGTGADTQYF.

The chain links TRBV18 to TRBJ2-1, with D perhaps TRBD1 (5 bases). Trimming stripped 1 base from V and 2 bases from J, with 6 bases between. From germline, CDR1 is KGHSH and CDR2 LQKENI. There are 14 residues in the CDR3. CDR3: CASSPQDTYNEQFF. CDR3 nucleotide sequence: TGTGCCAGCTCACCACAGGACACCTACAATGAGCAGTTCTTC.

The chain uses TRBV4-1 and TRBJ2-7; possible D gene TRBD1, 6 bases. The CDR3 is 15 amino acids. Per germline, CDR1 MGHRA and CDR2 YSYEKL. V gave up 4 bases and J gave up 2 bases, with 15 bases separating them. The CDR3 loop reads CASSRIYRVPYEQYF. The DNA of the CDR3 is TGCGCCAGCAGCCGTATATACAGGGTCCCCTACGAGCAGTACTTC.

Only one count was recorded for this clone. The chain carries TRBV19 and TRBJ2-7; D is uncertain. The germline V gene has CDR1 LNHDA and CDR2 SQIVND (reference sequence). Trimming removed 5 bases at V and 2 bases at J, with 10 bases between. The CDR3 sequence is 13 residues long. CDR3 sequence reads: CASSSSPPYEQYF. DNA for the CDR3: TGTGCCAGTAGTTCGAGCCCTCCCTACGAGCAGTACTTC.

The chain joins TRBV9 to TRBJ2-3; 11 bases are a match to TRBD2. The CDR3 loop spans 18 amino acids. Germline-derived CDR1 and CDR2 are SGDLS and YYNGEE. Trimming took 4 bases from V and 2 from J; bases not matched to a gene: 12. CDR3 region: CASSPGLAGGLYTDTQYF. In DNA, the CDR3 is TGTGCCAGCAGCCCTGGGCTAGCGGGGGGCCTGTACACAGATACGCAGTATTTT.

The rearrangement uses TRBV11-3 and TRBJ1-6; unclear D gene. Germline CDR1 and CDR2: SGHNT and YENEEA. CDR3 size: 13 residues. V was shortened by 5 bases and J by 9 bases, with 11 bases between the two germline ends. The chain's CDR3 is CASSRRGLSPLHF. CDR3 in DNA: TGTGCCAGCAGCAGACGGGGTCTTTCACCCCTCCACTTT.

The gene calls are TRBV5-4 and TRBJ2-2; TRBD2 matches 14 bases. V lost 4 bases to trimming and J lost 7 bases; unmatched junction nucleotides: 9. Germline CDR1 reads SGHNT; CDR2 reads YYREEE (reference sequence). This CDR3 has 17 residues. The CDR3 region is CASSTGGTSGSIGELFF. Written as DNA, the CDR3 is TGTGCCAGCAGCACAGGTGGGACTAGCGGGAGTATCGGGGAGCTGTTTTTT.

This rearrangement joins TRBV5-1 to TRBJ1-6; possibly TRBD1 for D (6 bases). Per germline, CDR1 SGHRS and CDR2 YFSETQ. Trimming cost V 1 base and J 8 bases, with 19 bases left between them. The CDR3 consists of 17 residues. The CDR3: CASSLFGYTGSDSPLHF. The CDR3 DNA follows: TGCGCCAGCAGCTTGTTTGGATATACAGGGTCAGATTCACCCCTCCACTTT.

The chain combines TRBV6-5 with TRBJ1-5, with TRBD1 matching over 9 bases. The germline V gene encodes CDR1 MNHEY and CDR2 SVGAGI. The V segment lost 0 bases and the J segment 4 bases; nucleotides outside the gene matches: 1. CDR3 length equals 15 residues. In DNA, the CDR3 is TGTGCCAGCAGTTACTCCGGGACAGGGAATCAGCCCCAGCATTTT. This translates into CASSYSGTGNQPQHF.

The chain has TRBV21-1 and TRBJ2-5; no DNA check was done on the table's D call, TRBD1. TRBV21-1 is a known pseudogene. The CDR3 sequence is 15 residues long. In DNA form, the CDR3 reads TGTGCCAGCAGCAAAGGGAGGGACAGGGGGCAGACCCAGTACTTC. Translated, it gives CASSKGRDRGQTQYF.

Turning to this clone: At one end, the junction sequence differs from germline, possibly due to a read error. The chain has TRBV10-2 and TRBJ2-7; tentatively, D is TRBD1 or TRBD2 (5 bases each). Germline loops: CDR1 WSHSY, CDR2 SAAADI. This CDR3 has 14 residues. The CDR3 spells CASRESGSGYEQYF. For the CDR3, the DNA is TGCGCCAGCAGGGAGTCAGGGAGTGGTTACGAGCAGTACTTC.

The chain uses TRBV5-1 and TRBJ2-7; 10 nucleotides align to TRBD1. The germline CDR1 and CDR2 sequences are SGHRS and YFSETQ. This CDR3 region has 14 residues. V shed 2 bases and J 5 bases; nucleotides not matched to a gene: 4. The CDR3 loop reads CASSFSGQGHEQYF. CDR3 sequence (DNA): TGCGCCAGCAGCTTTTCGGGACAGGGGCACGAGCAGTACTTC. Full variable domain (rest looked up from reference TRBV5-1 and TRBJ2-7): KAGVTQTPRYLIKTRGQQVTLSCSPISGHRSVSWYQQTPGQGLQFLFEYFSETQRNKGNFPGRFSGRQFSNSRSEMNVSTLELGDSALYLCASSFSGQGHEQYFGPGTRLTVT.